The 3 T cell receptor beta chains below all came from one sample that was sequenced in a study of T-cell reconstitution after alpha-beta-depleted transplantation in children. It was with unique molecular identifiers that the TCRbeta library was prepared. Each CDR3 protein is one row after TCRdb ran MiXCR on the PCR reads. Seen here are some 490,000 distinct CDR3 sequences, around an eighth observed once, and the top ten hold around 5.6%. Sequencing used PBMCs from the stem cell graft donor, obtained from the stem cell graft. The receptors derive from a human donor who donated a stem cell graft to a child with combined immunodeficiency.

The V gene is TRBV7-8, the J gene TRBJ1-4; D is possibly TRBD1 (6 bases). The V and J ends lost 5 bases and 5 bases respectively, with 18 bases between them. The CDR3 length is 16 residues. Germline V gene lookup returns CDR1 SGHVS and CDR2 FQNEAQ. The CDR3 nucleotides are TGTGCCAGCAGCCCAGTCTGGAGGGGGAGGAATGAAAAACTGTTTTTT. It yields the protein CASSPVWRGRNEKLFF.

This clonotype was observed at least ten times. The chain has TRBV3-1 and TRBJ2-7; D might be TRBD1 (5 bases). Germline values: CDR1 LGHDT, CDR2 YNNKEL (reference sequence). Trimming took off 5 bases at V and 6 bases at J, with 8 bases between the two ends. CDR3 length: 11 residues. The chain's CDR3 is CASSRGREQYF. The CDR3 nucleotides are TGTGCCAGCAGCAGGGGTCGCGAGCAGTACTTC.

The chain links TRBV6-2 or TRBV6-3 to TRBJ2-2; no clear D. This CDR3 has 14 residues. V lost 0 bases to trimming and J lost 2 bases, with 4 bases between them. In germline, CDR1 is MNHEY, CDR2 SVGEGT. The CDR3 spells CASSYSGNTGELFF. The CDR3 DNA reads TGTGCCAGCAGTTACTCGGGAAACACCGGGGAGCTGTTTTTT.